A selection of T cell receptor beta chains follows, all from one sample in a study of cytomegalovirus exposure and HLA in healthy donors. Data came from immunoSEQ multiplex PCR; TCRdb stores just in-frame clones and leaves some out. The table lists about 200,000 clones. The sample comprised PBMCs. These receptors originate from a boy aged 5-17 years in good health and CMV-seronegative. CDR3s include the opening cysteine and the closing phenylalanine or tryptophan. The D gene is left open where the match is weak.

TRBV29-1	TRBJ1-1	-	CSPIGGGGTEAFF	TGCAGCCCGATAGGGGGGGGTGGCACTGAAGCTTTCTTT
TRBV28	TRBJ2-2	-	CASSPFRNTGELFF	TGTGCCAGCAGTCCATTCAGGAACACCGGGGAGCTGTTTTTT
TRBV9	TRBJ2-7	TRBD1	CASSVRTGGRDEQYF	TGTGCCAGCAGCGTAAGGACAGGGGGTAGAGACGAGCAGTACTTC
TRBV5-1	TRBJ1-1	TRBD1	CASSSQGTTEAFF	TGCGCCAGCAGCTCACAGGGGACCACTGAAGCTTTCTTT
TRBV7-6	TRBJ1-1	-	CASGERNTEAFF	TGTGCCAGCGGGGAGCGGAACACTGAAGCTTTCTTT
TRBV11-2	TRBJ2-3	-	CASSLQRTDTQYF	TGTGCCAGCAGCTTACAGAGGACAGATACGCAGTATTTT
TRBV7-9	TRBJ1-2	-	CAADGNYGYTF	TGTGCCGCCGACGGGAACTATGGCTACACCTTC
TRBV4-1	TRBJ2-4	TRBD1	CASSQDPGQGNIQYF	TGCGCCAGCAGCCAAGACCCGGGACAGGGAAACATTCAGTACTTC
TRBV5-1	TRBJ1-1	-	CASSLDQDYTEAFF	TGCGCCAGCAGCTTGGACCAGGATTACACTGAAGCTTTCTTT
TRBV6-4	TRBJ2-3	TRBD1	CASSFGQGGTDTQYF	TGTGCCAGCAGTTTCGGACAGGGGGGCACAGATACGCAGTATTTT
TRBV5-4	TRBJ2-3	TRBD2	CASSLEGGGAEQYF	TGTGCCAGCAGCTTGGAAGGCGGGGGGGCCGAGCAGTATTTT
TRBV5-1	TRBJ2-7	-	CASSLGGLYEQYF	TGCGCCAGCAGCTTGGGCGGACTCTACGAGCAGTACTTC
TRBV13	TRBJ1-3	-	CASSLRQEGNTIYF	TGTGCCAGCAGCTTAAGGCAGGAAGGAAACACCATATATTTT
TRBV4-1	TRBJ2-1	-	CASSQLTGYNEQFF	TGCGCCAGCAGCCAACTGACAGGCTACAATGAGCAGTTCTTC
TRBV6-1	TRBJ2-1	-	CASIAETSSYNEQFF	TGTGCCAGCATTGCAGAGACAAGCTCCTACAATGAGCAGTTCTTC
TRBV7-9	TRBJ2-7	TRBD1	CASSLQQGQGLYF	TGTGCCAGCAGCTTACAACAGGGGCAGGGCCTCTACTTC
TRBV6-5	TRBJ1-2	TRBD1	CASRPTGSYGYTF	TGTGCCAGCAGGCCGACAGGGAGCTATGGCTACACCTTC
TRBV2	TRBJ1-4	-	CASRVQQNEKLFF	TGTGCCAGCAGGGTACAGCAGAATGAAAAACTGTTTTTT
TRBV5-1	TRBJ2-3	-	CASSFQSTDTQYF	TGCGCCAGCAGCTTTCAGAGCACAGATACGCAGTATTTT
TRBV30	TRBJ1-3	-	CAWREAGSSGNTIYF	TGTGCCTGGAGGGAGGCTGGATCCTCTGGAAACACCATATATTTT
TRBV19	TRBJ1-2	-	CASSPDRDYGYTF	TGTGCCAGTAGTCCTGACAGAGACTATGGCTACACCTTC
TRBV6-5	TRBJ1-1	-	CASSFEAMNTEAFF	TGTGCCAGCAGTTTTGAGGCTATGAACACTGAAGCTTTCTTT
TRBV5-1	TRBJ2-3	TRBD2	CASRSGGATDTQYF	TGCGCCAGCAGAAGCGGGGGGGCCACAGATACGCAGTATTTT